These T cell receptor beta chains were read from a single sample in a study of blood T cell repertoires in COVID-19. Sequencing used immunoSEQ multiplex PCR; TCRdb keeps in-frame clones, though not all of them. Here the sample spans about 93,000 clones, approximately 80% being singletons. The sample comprised peripheral blood. Source of these receptors: a human donor in a cohort sampled during active COVID-19. Each CDR3 is given with its conserved first and last residue. A D gene is named only where the DNA matches it firmly. Clone size appears in some rows only: once, few, many, or a class for an expanded clone.

J: TRBJ1-6
D: -
V: TRBV28
size: once
CDR3: CASSLGGARGSPLHF
DNA: TGTGCCAGCAGTTTAGGGGGGGCGCGCGGTTCACCCCTCCACTTT

J: TRBJ1-3
D: TRBD1
V: TRBV5-3
size: -
CDR3: CARRHQGGSGNTIYF
DNA: TGTGCCAGAAGACATCAGGGGGGCTCTGGAAACACCATATATTTT

J: TRBJ2-7
D: TRBD2
V: TRBV4-2
size: -
CDR3: CASSQVKASGMNEQYF
DNA: TGTGCCAGCAGCCAAGTTAAGGCTAGCGGGATGAATGAGCAGTACTTC

J: TRBJ2-1
D: -
V: TRBV5-1
size: -
CDR3: CASSLGGHNEQFF
DNA: TGCGCCAGCAGCTTGGGTGGGCACAATGAGCAGTTCTTC

J: TRBJ1-1
D: -
V: TRBV28
size: few
CDR3: CASYMGVNTEAFF
DNA: TGTGCCAGTTATATGGGAGTGAACACTGAAGCTTTCTTT

J: TRBJ2-1
D: TRBD2
V: TRBV7-9
size: few
CDR3: CASSPPGGPYNEQFF
DNA: TGTGCCAGCAGCCCCCCGGGAGGGCCTTACAATGAGCAGTTCTTC

J: TRBJ1-2
D: -
V: TRBV21-1
size: -
CDR3: CASSNGGRGYTF
DNA: TGTGCCAGCAGCAATGGCGGTCGAGGCTACACCTTC

J: TRBJ2-7
D: TRBD1
V: TRBV5-1
size: -
CDR3: CASSPTGTGTHEQYF
DNA: TGCGCCAGCAGCCCCACCGGGACAGGGACCCACGAGCAGTACTTC

J: TRBJ1-2
D: TRBD1
V: TRBV6-6
size: -
CDR3: CASSTPGTGEGYGYTF
DNA: TGTGCCAGCAGTACTCCGGGGACAGGGGAGGGCTATGGCTACACCTTC

J: TRBJ1-2
D: -
V: TRBV28
size: -
CDR3: CASSLSGAGGYTF
DNA: TGTGCCAGCAGTTTATCAGGGGCGGGTGGCTACACCTTC

J: TRBJ1-6
D: -
V: TRBV5-5
size: -
CDR3: CASRVSPLHF
DNA: TGTGCCAGTCGAGTTTCACCCCTCCACTTT

J: TRBJ1-2
D: TRBD1
V: TRBV27
size: -
CDR3: CASSLSGTGPYGYTF
DNA: TGTGCCAGCAGTTTATCTGGGACAGGTCCCTATGGCTACACCTTC

J: TRBJ1-1
D: TRBD1
V: TRBV6-1
size: once
CDR3: CASSVKRQGALSIEAFF
DNA: TGTGCCAGCAGTGTAAAGAGGCAGGGGGCGTTATCTATTGAAGCTTTCTTT

J: TRBJ1-1
D: -
V: TRBV6-6
size: once
CDR3: CASSYRRDFVPEAFF
DNA: TGTGCCAGCAGTTACCGCCGGGACTTTGTGCCGGAAGCTTTCTTT

J: TRBJ1-4
D: TRBD1
V: TRBV5-1
size: few
CDR3: CASSSPDRGLGKLFF
DNA: TGCGCCAGCAGCTCGCCGGACAGGGGGCTCGGAAAACTGTTTTTT

J: TRBJ1-6
D: -
V: TRBV7-2
size: -
CDR3: CASSSNPGWASYNSPLHF
DNA: TGTGCCAGCAGCTCGAACCCCGGATGGGCCTCCTATAATTCACCCCTCCACTTT